These T cell receptor beta chains were read from a single sample in a study of CD8+ T cells in alopecia areata. Profiled with immunoSEQ multiplex PCR; TCRdb holds only in-frame clones, not every one. The sample lists about 130,000 clones, about 46% occurring once. Sample: CD8+ T cells sorted from blood, taken at week 0. The receptors here all came from a human donor with alopecia areata. Each CDR3 is given with its conserved first and last residue. D genes are given only for firm matches. The size of a clone is reported for some rows only, either as once, few or many, or as a class for expanded clones.

TRBJ1-2	TRBD1	NA	TRBV5-4	TGTGCCAGCAGCTACCTCGGACAGGCGGATGGCTACACCTTC	CASSYLGQADGYTF
TRBJ2-3	NA	NA	TRBV27	TGTGCCAGCAGTTATGTTAGGGGAACGCAGTATTTT	CASSYVRGTQYF
TRBJ2-1	NA	few	TRBV29-1	TGCAGCGTTGCCGGTTTAGGAGGGACTGACAATGAGCAGTTCTTC	CSVAGLGGTDNEQFF
TRBJ1-1	NA	NA	TRBV30	TGTGCCTGGACCGTGGGGACTGAAGCTTTCTTT	CAWTVGTEAFF
TRBJ2-1	NA	NA	TRBV15	TGTGCCACCAGCAAAGGGGCCGACAATGAGCAGTTCTTC	CATSKGADNEQFF
TRBJ2-5	NA	NA	TRBV4-1	TGCGCCAGCAGCCAAGAGAAGGGCAAAGAGACCCAGTACTTC	CASSQEKGKETQYF
TRBJ2-1	NA	NA	TRBV9	TGTGCCAGCAGCGTAGCTTTGGGGGGCTCGTCCAATGAGCAGTTCTTC	CASSVALGGSSNEQFF
TRBJ1-2	NA	NA	TRBV4-3	TGCGCCAGCAGCCAAGTGAACAGTCCTAACTATGGCTACACCTTC	CASSQVNSPNYGYTF
TRBJ2-5	NA	NA	TRBV27	TGTGCCAGCAGTTTAGCGGGACGGCCCGTGGCCCAGTACTTC	CASSLAGRPVAQYF
TRBJ1-2	NA	NA	TRBV5-1	TGCGCCAGCAGCTTGGAGCCGTGGGACTATGGCTGCACCTTC	CASSLEPWDYGCTF
TRBJ1-1	TRBD1	NA	TRBV27	TGTGCCAGCAGTTTACGGGACAGTAGGACTGAAGCTTTCTTT	CASSLRDSRTEAFF
TRBJ1-1	TRBD1	NA	TRBV6-5	TGTGCCAGCAGTTACGAGACAGGGGTGAACACTGAAGCTTTCTTT	CASSYETGVNTEAFF
TRBJ2-3	NA	few	TRBV27	TGTGCCAGCAGCGACCGCGGTGCAGATACGCAGTATTTT	CASSDRGADTQYF
TRBJ1-6	NA	few	TRBV12-5	TGTGCTAGTGGGGAGAATTCACCCCTCCACTTT	CASGENSPLHF
TRBJ1-1	NA	few	TRBV6-5	TGTGCCAGCAGTTACGGGCCGAACACTGAAGCTTTCTTT	CASSYGPNTEAFF
TRBJ2-3	NA	few	TRBV27	TGTGCCAGCAGTCCTACTCCTGGGTATCAGGGGCCCACAGATACGCAGTATTTT	CASSPTPGYQGPTDTQYF
TRBJ2-7	NA	NA	TRBV5-1	TGCGCCAGCAGCCGAGGGCGGAGATCCTACGAGCAGTACTTC	CASSRGRRSYEQYF
TRBJ1-2	NA	NA	TRBV29-1	TGCAGCGTTGAAAACAGCAACTATGGCTACACCTTC	CSVENSNYGYTF
TRBJ2-3	TRBD2	NA	TRBV30	TGTGCCTGGGATAGGAGCGGGGGCTACACAGATACGCAGTATTTT	CAWDRSGGYTDTQYF
TRBJ1-2	NA	NA	TRBV7-9	TGTGCCACCAGAGAAGGGGGGGATGGCTACACCTTC	CATREGGDGYTF
TRBJ2-6	NA	few	TRBV19	TGTGCCAGTAGCGACAGGATCTTGGCCAACGTCCTGACTTTC	CASSDRILANVLTF
TRBJ1-1	TRBD1	NA	TRBV29-1	TGCAGCGTTGGACAGGGCACTGAAGCTTTCTTT	CSVGQGTEAFF
TRBJ2-3	NA	NA	TRBV9	TGTGCCAGCGGAGGGGGGGCAGATACGCAGTATTTT	CASGGGADTQYF
TRBJ2-7	NA	few	TRBV4-1	TGCGCCAGCAGCCATAGGGGCGAGCAGTACTTC	CASSHRGEQYF
TRBJ2-7	TRBD1	NA	TRBV5-6	TGTGCCAGCAGCCGACAGGGTGGCGAGCAGTACTTC	CASSRQGGEQYF
TRBJ2-5	TRBD2	NA	TRBV7-9	TGTGCCAGCAGTCCACGACTAGCCCGAGGGCAGACCCAGTACTTC	CASSPRLARGQTQYF
TRBJ2-1	NA	NA	TRBV27	TGTGCCAGCAGTTTTGACAATGAGCAGTTCTTC	CASSFDNEQFF